Below are 21 T cell receptor beta chains sequenced from a single sample in a study of blood T cell repertoires in COVID-19. Libraries were prepared by immunoSEQ multiplex PCR; TCRdb keeps only in-frame clonotypes and omits some of them. The sample has about 220,000 clones; approximately 85% are singletons. Sample: peripheral blood. The receptor set was obtained from a woman aged 70-85 years with COVID-19, enrolled during active disease.

The chain has TRBV27 and TRBJ2-2; D gene ambiguous. Trimming removed 5 bases from V and 0 bases from J, with 16 bases in between. CDR1 is MNHEY and CDR2 is SMNVEV in the germline V gene (reference sequence). The CDR3 totals 17 residues. This chain's CDR3 is CASSTRTAPTNTGELFF. DNA of the CDR3: TGTGCCAGCAGTACCCGTACAGCTCCTACGAACACCGGGGAGCTGTTTTTT.

This clone was seen a single time. The chain carries TRBV5-1 and TRBJ2-1; D might be TRBD2 (7 bases). V gave up 5 bases and J gave up 3 bases, with 18 bases separating them. CDR1 and CDR2 (germline): SGHRS, YFSETQ. The CDR3 is 16 residues long. CDR3 DNA sequence: TGCGCCAGCAGGGTGGGGGCGGGAGACCTCTACAATGAGCAGTTCTTC. Translated, it gives CASRVGAGDLYNEQFF.

This clone was found once. CDR3 sequence: CAISGETLGTGELFF. The CDR3 DNA is TGTGCCATCAGTGGGGAGACTCTAGGGACCGGGGAGCTGTTTTTT. J is TRBJ2-2 and V is TRBV10-3; TRBD2 is a possible D gene (5 bases). The CDR3 length is 15 residues. In germline, CDR1 is ENHRY, CDR2 SYGVKD. The V gene lost 4 bases and the J gene lost 5 bases, with 14 bases spanning the gap.

The chain carries TRBV9 and TRBJ2-1, with TRBD2 identical over 7 bases. CDR3 length equals 15 residues. Germline V CDR1 and CDR2: SGDLS, YYNGEE. J gave up 2 bases and V 4 bases, and 6 bases lay outside the gene matches. The CDR3 DNA reads as TGTGCCAGCAGCACGACAGCGGGAACCTACAATGAGCAGTTCTTC. Its translation is CASSTTAGTYNEQFF.

The chain uses TRBV30 and TRBJ1-5; the match to TRBD1 covers 8 bases. This CDR3 has 17 amino acids. The germline gives CDR1 GTSNPN, CDR2 SVGIG (reference sequence). The J segment lost 0 bases and the V segment lost 3 bases, leaving 10 bases of the junction unmatched. The CDR3 nucleotides are TGTGCCTGGAGCTTTCGGACAGGGAGTTATAGCAATCAGCCCCAGCATTTT. Translated, it gives CAWSFRTGSYSNQPQHF.

V usage is TRBV19 and J usage is TRBJ2-7; no firm D call. V was cut by 3 bases and J by 1 base, with 13 bases left in between. Germline lookup yields CDR1 LNHDA and CDR2 SQIVND (reference sequence). The CDR3 is 15 residues long. CDR3 nucleotides: TGTGCCAGTAGTATCGGGTCGCCTTATTCCTACGAGCAGTACTTC. It specifies CASSIGSPYSYEQYF.

The V call is TRBV19, the J call TRBJ2-2; TRBD2 agrees at 12 bases. After removal of 3 bases from V and 0 bases from J, the junction contained 5 bases not matched to a gene. Germline CDR1 LNHDA, CDR2 SQIVND (reference sequence). The CDR3 sequence is 18 residues long. Here the CDR3 reads CASSIDWTSGANTGELFF. As DNA, the CDR3 is TGTGCCAGTAGTATCGACTGGACTAGCGGGGCGAACACCGGGGAGCTGTTTTTT. Using reference TRBV19 and TRBJ2-2 for the parts outside the CDR3, the full variable domain is DGGITQSPKYLFRKEGQNVTLSCEQNLNHDAMYWYRQDPGQGLRLIYYSQIVNDFQKGDIAEGYSVSREKKESFPLTVTSAQKNPTAFYLCASSIDWTSGANTGELFFGEGSRLTVL.

This clone has only one observation. The J gene is TRBJ1-1, the V gene TRBV11-3, with TRBD1 as a possible D gene (6 bases). The CDR3 extends over 15 amino acids. Germline V gene data show CDR1 as SGHNT and CDR2 as YENEEA. The V end was cut by 1 base, the J end by 1 base, with 10 bases between. The CDR3 sequence is CASSLVGGANTEAFF. For the CDR3, the DNA is TGTGCCAGCAGCTTAGTTGGGGGCGCGAACACTGAAGCTTTCTTT.

The rearrangement links TRBV29-1 to TRBJ2-1, with 16 bases fitting TRBD2. The CDR3 consists of 17 residues. With V trimmed by 0 bases and J by 9 bases, 8 bases remained unmatched. Germline V CDR1 and CDR2: SQVTM, ANQGSEA. CDR3 nucleotide sequence: TGCAGCGTTGAAGACCTGGGACTAGCGGGAGGGCCTAGTGAGCAGTTCTTC. It is translated as CSVEDLGLAGGPSEQFF.

Here the CDR3 reads CASSWGGAYNEQFF. CDR3 nucleotide sequence: TGTGCCAGCAGCTGGGGAGGTGCCTACAATGAGCAGTTCTTC. This chain connects TRBV7-2 to TRBJ2-1; D perhaps matches TRBD2 (6 bases). CDR3 length equals 14 residues. In germline, CDR1 is SGHTA, CDR2 FQGNSA. Trimming shortened V by 4 bases and J by 2 bases, and 9 bases separated the two germline ends.

The CDR3 nucleotides are TGTGCCAGCAGTGCGGGGGGTGGGGAGCAGTACTTC. This sequence encodes CASSAGGGEQYF. The chain combines TRBV6-6 with TRBJ2-7; TRBD2 agrees at 8 bases. The CDR3 has 12 residues. Germline V CDR1 and CDR2: MNHNY, SVGAGI (reference sequence). The ends lost 5 bases at V and 7 bases at J; junction bases unmatched: 4.

The chain employs TRBV7-2 and TRBJ2-5, with 9 nucleotides matching TRBD2. Per the germline V gene, CDR1 is SGHTA and CDR2 is FQGNSA. V lost 1 base, J lost 4 bases, and 4 bases stayed unmatched. This CDR3 region has 15 residues. The DNA for the CDR3 is TGTGCCAGCAGCTTAGGTTCACTAGCGGGAGAGACCCAGTACTTC. This encodes CASSLGSLAGETQYF.

This clone showed up just a few times. The same CDR3 is also encoded by other DNA sequences in this sample. The chain employs TRBV3-1 (or the pseudogene TRBV3-2) and TRBJ1-4; 8 nucleotides line up with TRBD1. In germline, CDR1 is LGHDT, CDR2 YNNKEL (reference sequence). Trimming cost V 4 bases and J 2 bases; bases outside gene matches: 0. The CDR3 contains 14 residues. The CDR3 bases are TGTGCCAGCAGCCGACAGGGGACTAATGAAAAACTGTTTTTT. The encoded protein is CASSRQGTNEKLFF.

The chain uses TRBV6-2 or TRBV6-3 and TRBJ1-2; a weak D match, TRBD1 (6 bases). Looked up from germline, CDR1 is MNHEY and CDR2 is SVGEGT. The V and J ends lost 2 bases and 7 bases respectively, with 17 bases between them. This CDR3 is 15 amino acids long. DNA for the CDR3: TGTGCCAGCAGTTACAGCCGGTACAGGGCTTTTGGCTACACCTTC. It codes for CASSYSRYRAFGYTF.

The chain joins TRBV19 to TRBJ1-2; D is unresolved. V shed 6 bases and J shed 5 bases, with 7 bases lying between them. The CDR3 runs to 11 residues. Looked up from germline, CDR1 is LNHDA and CDR2 is SQIVND (reference sequence). The CDR3 spells CASRTAYGYTF. The CDR3 DNA is TGTGCCAGTAGAACAGCTTATGGCTACACCTTC. Full variable domain (missing parts from reference TRBV19 and TRBJ1-2): DGGITQSPKYLFRKEGQNVTLSCEQNLNHDAMYWYRQDPGQGLRLIYYSQIVNDFQKGDIAEGYSVSREKKESFPLTVTSAQKNPTAFYLCASRTAYGYTFGSGTRLTVV.

The rearrangement links TRBV13 to TRBJ1-3, with TRBD1 matching over 7 bases. Germline V CDR1 and CDR2: PRHDT, FYEKMQ (reference sequence). The CDR3 has 14 amino acids. J lost 1 base, V lost 8 bases, and 5 bases had no gene match. The DNA of the CDR3 is TGTGCCAGCCAACCGACAGGGTCTGGAAACACCATATATTTT. Its translation is CASQPTGSGNTIYF.

The V gene is TRBV28, the J gene TRBJ2-1; 9 bases line up with TRBD1. This CDR3 spans 15 amino acids. The germline V gene encodes CDR1 MDHEN and CDR2 SYDVKM. V gave up 8 bases and J gave up 7 bases; unmatched junction bases: 12. The CDR3, as DNA: TGTGCCAGCTACCTTTCGGGACAGGGTAGGAATGAGCAGTTCTTC. Protein sequence: CASYLSGQGRNEQFF.

This clone was seen once. V gene TRBV5-6 combines with J gene TRBJ2-7; 11 bases line up with TRBD2. CDR3 length: 15 amino acids. In germline, CDR1 is SGHDT, CDR2 YYEEEE. V shed 4 bases, J shed 0 bases, and the junction held 3 bases outside the gene matches. The CDR3 loop reads CASSTLAGDSYEQYF. CDR3 coding DNA: TGTGCCAGCAGCACACTAGCGGGGGACTCCTACGAGCAGTACTTC.

This clone was observed a handful of times. CDR3 sequence: CASRFGWANTGELFF. The CDR3 DNA reads TGTGCCAGCCGCTTCGGGTGGGCGAACACCGGGGAGCTGTTTTTT. The rearrangement uses TRBV27 and TRBJ2-2, with no clear D. V lost 8 bases and J 0 bases, leaving 13 bases between the germline ends. Germline assignment: CDR1 MNHEY and CDR2 SMNVEV (reference sequence). CDR3 size: 15 residues.

This clone was observed a single time. The chain couples TRBV6-5 to TRBJ2-7; D remains ambiguous. CDR1 and CDR2 (germline): MNHEY, SVGAGI. The CDR3 spans 14 residues. V was pared by 5 bases and J by 1 base, with 12 bases between. The CDR3 DNA is TGTGCCAGCAGTCGTCCGCAGGTTTCCTACGAGCAGTACTTC. This sequence encodes CASSRPQVSYEQYF.

V and J are TRBV18 and TRBJ1-2, with a tentative D call TRBD1 (5 bases). Germline lookup yields CDR1 KGHSH and CDR2 LQKENI. The V and J ends lost 11 bases and 10 bases respectively, with 26 bases between them. This CDR3 contains 14 residues. The CDR3, as DNA: TGTGCCTCAATTCCCGGGAGAGACAGAGTGGCCTACACCTTC. It is translated as CASIPGRDRVAYTF.